The entry that follows covers one T cell receptor beta chain sequence. The sample comes from a study of T cell responses to AZD1222 COVID-19 vaccine. Method: immunoSEQ multiplex PCR; TCRdb's copy keeps in-frame clones and lacks some. This sample has some 120,000 clones; about 91% occur once, and the top ten carry 2.8%. The clonotype was recovered from an adult in good health. The sample consisted of peripheral blood, taken on day 0 of AZD1222 vaccination.

CDR3 loop: CASSLVRARADTQYF. CDR3 in DNA: TGTGCCAGCAGCTTAGTCAGGGCCAGGGCAGATACGCAGTATTTT. The V gene is TRBV7-2, the J gene TRBJ2-3; tentative D call: TRBD1 (5 bases). CDR1 is SGHTA and CDR2 is FQGNSA in the germline V gene. The CDR3 runs 15 residues. Trimming took 1 base from V and 4 from J, leaving 12 bases between them.